This record covers a single T cell receptor (beta chain). Its antigen is not identified. Sequencing was performed with immunoSEQ multiplex PCR; in TCRdb, only in-frame clones are kept and a portion is missing. The sample records approximately 140,000 clones, more than 85% being singletons. These data are taken from a study of T cell responses to AZD1222 COVID-19 vaccine. Study conclusions and caveats: A reported finding is that nearly half of spike-specific TCRs target unmutated variant regions.

The starting material was peripheral blood, obtained 28 days after the second AZD1222 dose. This TCR was sampled from an adult who received the AZD1222 COVID-19 vaccine.

The CDR3 here is CASSQEGGQGRSGYTF. In nucleotides, the CDR3 is TGTGCCAGCAGCCAAGAAGGAGGACAGGGTCGGAGTGGCTACACCTTC. The chain couples TRBV3-1 (or the pseudogene TRBV3-2) to TRBJ1-2; 8 bases match TRBD1. This CDR3 is 16 amino acids long. The germline gives CDR1 LGHDT, CDR2 YNNKEL (reference sequence). With V trimmed by 0 bases and J by 7 bases, 10 bases remained unmatched.